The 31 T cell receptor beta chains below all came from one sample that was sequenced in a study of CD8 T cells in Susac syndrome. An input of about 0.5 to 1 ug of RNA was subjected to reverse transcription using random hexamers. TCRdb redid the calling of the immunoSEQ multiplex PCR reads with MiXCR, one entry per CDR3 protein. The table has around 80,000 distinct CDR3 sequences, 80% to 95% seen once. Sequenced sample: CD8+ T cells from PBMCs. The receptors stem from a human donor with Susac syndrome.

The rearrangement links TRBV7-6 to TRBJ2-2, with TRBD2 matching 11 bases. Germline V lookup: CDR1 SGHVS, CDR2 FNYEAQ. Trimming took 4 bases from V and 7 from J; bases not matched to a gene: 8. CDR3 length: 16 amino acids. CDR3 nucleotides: TGTGCCAGCAGCTCCCCACTAGCGGGAGAAGGCGGGGAGCTGTTTTTT. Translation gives CASSSPLAGEGGELFF.

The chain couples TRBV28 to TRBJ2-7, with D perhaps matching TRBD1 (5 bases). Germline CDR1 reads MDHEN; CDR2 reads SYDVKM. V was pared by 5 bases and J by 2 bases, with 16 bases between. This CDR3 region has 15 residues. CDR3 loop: CASSPRVRRTYEQYF. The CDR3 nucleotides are TGTGCCAGCAGTCCCAGGGTGAGGCGCACCTACGAGCAGTACTTC. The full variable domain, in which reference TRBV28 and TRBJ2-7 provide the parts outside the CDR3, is DVKVTQSSRYLVKRTGEKVFLECVQDMDHENMFWYRQDPGLGLRLIYFSYDVKMKEKGDIPEGYSVSREKKERFSLILESASTNQTSMYLCASSPRVRRTYEQYFGPGTRLTVT.

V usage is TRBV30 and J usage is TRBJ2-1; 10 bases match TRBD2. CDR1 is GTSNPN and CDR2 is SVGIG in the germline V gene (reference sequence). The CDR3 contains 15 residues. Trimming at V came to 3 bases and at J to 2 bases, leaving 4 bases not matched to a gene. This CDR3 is CAWRVGLAAYNEQFF. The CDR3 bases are TGTGCCTGGAGAGTCGGACTAGCGGCCTACAATGAGCAGTTCTTC.

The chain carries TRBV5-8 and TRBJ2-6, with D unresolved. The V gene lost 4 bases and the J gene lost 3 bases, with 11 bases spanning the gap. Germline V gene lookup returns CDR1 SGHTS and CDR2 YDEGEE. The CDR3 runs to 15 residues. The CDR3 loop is CASSPRVFGANVLTF. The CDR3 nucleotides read TGTGCCAGCAGCCCACGGGTTTTTGGGGCCAACGTCCTGACTTTC.

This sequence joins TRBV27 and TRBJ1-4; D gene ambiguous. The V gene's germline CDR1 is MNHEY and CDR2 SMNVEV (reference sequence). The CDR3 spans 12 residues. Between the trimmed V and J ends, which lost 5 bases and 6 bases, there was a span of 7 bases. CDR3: CASSGSDEKLFF. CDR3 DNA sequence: TGTGCCAGCAGTGGTTCGGATGAAAAACTGTTTTTT.

CDR3 nucleotide sequence: TGTGCCAGCAGGAGGGACAGGGGGCGCGGCAATCAGCCCCAGCATTTT. Its translation: CASRRDRGRGNQPQHF. The rearrangement links TRBV6-1 to TRBJ1-5; TRBD1 aligns across 12 bases. Germline V gene data show CDR1 as MNHNS and CDR2 as SASEGT. The junction had 5 bases not matched to a gene; V was cut back by 6 bases and J by 2 bases. The CDR3 runs to 16 residues.

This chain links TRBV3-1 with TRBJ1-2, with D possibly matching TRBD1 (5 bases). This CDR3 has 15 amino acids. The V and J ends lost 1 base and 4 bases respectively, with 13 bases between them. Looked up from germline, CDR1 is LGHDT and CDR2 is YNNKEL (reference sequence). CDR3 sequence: CASSQGDSHSYGYTF. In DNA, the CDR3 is TGTGCCAGCAGCCAAGGTGACAGTCACTCCTATGGCTACACCTTC. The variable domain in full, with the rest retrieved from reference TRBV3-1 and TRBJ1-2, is DTAVSQTPKYLVTQMGNDKSIKCEQNLGHDTMYWYKQDSKKFLKIMFSYNNKELIINETVPNRFSPKSPDKAHLNLHINSLELGDSAVYFCASSQGDSHSYGYTFGSGTRLTVV.

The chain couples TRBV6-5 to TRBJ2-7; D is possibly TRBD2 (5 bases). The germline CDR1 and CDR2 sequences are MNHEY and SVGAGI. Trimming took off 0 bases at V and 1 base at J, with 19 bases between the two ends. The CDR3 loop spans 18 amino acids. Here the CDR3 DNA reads TGTGCCAGCAGTTACTCGATTTCCCCCCGGAGCGGATCCTACGAGCAGTACTTC. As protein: CASSYSISPRSGSYEQYF.

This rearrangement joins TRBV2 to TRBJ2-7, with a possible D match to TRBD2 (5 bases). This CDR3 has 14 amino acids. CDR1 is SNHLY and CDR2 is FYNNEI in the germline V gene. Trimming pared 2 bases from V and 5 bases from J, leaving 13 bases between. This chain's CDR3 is CASSESVGVDEQYF. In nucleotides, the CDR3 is TGTGCCAGCAGTGAATCAGTGGGAGTGGACGAGCAGTACTTC.

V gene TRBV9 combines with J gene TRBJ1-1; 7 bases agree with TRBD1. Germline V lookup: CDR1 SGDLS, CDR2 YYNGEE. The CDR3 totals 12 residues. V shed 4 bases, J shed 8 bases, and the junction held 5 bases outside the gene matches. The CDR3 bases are TGTGCCAGCAGCCCAGGGGGACGGGAAGCTTTCTTT. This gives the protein CASSPGGREAFF.

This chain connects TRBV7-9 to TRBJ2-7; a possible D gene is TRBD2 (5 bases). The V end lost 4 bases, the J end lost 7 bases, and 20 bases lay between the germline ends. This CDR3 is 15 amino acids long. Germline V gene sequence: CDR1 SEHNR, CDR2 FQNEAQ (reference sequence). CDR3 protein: CASSSPAGAVSEQYF. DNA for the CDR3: TGTGCCAGCAGCTCCCCTGCGGGCGCGGTGAGTGAGCAGTACTTC.

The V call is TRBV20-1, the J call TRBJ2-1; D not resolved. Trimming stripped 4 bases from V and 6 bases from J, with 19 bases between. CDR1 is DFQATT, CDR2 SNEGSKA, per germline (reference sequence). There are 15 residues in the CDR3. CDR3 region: CSANNPYIGSNEQFF. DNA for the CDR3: TGCAGTGCTAACAATCCCTATATTGGATCCAATGAGCAGTTCTTC.

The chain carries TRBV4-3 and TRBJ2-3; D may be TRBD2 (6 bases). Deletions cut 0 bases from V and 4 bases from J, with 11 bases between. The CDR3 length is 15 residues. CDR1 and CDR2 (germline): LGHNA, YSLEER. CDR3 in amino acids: CASSQEETRADTQYF. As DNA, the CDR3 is TGCGCCAGCAGCCAAGAGGAGACTAGGGCAGATACGCAGTATTTT.

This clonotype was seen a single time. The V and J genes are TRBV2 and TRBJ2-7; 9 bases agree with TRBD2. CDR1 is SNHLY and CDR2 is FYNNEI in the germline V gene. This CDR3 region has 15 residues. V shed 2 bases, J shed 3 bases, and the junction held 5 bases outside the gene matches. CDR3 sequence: CASSESGGLNYEQYF. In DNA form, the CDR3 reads TGTGCCAGCAGTGAAAGCGGGGGGCTTAACTACGAGCAGTACTTC.

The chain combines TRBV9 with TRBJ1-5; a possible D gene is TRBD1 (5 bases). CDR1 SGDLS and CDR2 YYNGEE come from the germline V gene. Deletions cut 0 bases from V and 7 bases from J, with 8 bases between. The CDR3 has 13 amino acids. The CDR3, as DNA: TGTGCCAGCAGCGTAGCTGGGGGACAGCCCCAGCATTTT. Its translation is CASSVAGGQPQHF.

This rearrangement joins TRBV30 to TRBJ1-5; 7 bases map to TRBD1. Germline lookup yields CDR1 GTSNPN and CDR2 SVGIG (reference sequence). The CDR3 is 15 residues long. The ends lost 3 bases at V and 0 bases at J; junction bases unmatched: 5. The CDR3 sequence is CAWSQGDYSNQPQHF. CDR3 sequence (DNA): TGTGCCTGGAGCCAGGGGGACTATAGCAATCAGCCCCAGCATTTT.

CDR3 amino acids: CSASLPRWAYNEQFF. The CDR3, as DNA: TGCAGTGCTAGTCTACCGCGGTGGGCCTACAATGAGCAGTTCTTC. The V call is TRBV20-1, the J call TRBJ2-1; D call uncertain. The CDR3 loop spans 15 amino acids. Trimming took off 3 bases at V and 2 bases at J, with 14 bases between the two ends. CDR1 and CDR2 from the germline V gene are DFQATT and SNEGSKA (reference sequence).

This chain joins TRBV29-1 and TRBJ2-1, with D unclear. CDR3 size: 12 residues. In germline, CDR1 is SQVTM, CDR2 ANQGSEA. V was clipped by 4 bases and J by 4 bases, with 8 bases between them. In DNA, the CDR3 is TGCAGCGTTGGGAACGGATACAATGAGCAGTTCTTC. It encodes CSVGNGYNEQFF.

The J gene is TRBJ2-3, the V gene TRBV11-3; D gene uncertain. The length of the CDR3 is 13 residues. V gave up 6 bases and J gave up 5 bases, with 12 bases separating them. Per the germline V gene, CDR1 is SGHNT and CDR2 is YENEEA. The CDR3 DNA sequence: TGTGCCAGCAGTTCCGGTCCTGGAGATACGCAGTATTTT. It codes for CASSSGPGDTQYF.

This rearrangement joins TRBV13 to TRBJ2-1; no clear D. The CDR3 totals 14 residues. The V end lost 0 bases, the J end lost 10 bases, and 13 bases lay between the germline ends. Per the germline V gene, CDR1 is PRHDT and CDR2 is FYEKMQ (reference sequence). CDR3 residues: CASSLGIKGMEQFF. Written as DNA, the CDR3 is TGTGCCAGCAGCTTAGGAATTAAGGGCATGGAGCAGTTCTTC.

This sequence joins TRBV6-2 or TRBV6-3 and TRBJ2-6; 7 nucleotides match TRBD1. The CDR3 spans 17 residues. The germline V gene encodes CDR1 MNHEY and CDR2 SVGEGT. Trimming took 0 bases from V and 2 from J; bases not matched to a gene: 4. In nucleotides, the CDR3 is TGTGCCAGCAGTTACTCCGGGACAGTGACTGGGGCCAACGTCCTGACTTTC. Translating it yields CASSYSGTVTGANVLTF.

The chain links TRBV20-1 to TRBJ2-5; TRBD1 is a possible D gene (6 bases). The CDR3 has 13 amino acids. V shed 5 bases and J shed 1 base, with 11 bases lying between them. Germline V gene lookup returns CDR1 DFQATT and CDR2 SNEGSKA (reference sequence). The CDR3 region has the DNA TGCAGTGCTGCAGGGGCCCTCCAAGAGACCCAGTACTTC. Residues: CSAAGALQETQYF.

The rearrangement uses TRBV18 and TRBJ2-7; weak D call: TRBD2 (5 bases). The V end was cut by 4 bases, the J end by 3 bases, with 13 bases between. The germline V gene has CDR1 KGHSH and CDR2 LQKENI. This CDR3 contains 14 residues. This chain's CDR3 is CASSHESGIYEQYF. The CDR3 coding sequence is TGTGCCAGCTCACATGAGTCGGGGATCTACGAGCAGTACTTC.

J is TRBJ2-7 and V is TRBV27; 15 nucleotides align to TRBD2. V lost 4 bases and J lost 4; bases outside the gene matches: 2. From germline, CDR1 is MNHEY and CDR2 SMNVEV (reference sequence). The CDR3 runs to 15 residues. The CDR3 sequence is CASSSGLAGGYEQYF. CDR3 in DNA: TGTGCCAGCAGTTCCGGACTAGCGGGAGGGTACGAGCAGTACTTC.

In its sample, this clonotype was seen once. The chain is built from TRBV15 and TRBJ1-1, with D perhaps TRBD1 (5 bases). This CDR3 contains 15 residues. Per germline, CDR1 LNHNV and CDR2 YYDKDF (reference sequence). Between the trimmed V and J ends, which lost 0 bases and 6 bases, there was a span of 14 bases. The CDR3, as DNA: TGTGCCACCAGCAGAGATCGGGGGTTTCGCGCTGAAGCTTTCTTT. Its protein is CATSRDRGFRAEAFF.

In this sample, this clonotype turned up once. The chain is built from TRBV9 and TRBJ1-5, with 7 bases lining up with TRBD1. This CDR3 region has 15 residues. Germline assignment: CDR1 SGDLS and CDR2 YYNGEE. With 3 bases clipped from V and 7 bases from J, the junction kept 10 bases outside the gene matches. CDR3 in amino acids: CASSEGEGAGQPQHF. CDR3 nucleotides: TGTGCCAGCAGCGAGGGGGAGGGGGCAGGGCAGCCCCAGCATTTT.

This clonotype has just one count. Here the CDR3 reads CASSQGSDMGVHTIYF. CDR3 DNA sequence: TGCGCCAGCAGCCAAGGATCCGATATGGGGGTACACACCATATATTTT. The chain recombines TRBV4-3 with TRBJ1-3; perhaps TRBD1 as D (5 bases). Trimming cost V 1 base and J 8 bases, with 18 bases left between them. The length of the CDR3 is 16 residues. Germline values: CDR1 LGHNA, CDR2 YSLEER.

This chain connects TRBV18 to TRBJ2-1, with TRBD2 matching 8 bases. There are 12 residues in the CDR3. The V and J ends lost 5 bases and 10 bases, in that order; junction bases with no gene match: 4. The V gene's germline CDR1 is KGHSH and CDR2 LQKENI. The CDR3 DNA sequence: TGTGCCAGCTCAATCGGGACTAGAGAGCAGTTCTTC. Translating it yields CASSIGTREQFF.

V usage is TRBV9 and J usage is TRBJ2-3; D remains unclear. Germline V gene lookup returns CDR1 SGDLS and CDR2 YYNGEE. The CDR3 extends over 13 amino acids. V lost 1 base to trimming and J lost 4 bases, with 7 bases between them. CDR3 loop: CASSVLGSDTQYF. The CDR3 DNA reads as TGTGCCAGCAGCGTACTGGGGTCAGATACGCAGTATTTT. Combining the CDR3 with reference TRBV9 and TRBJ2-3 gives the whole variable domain DSGVTQTPKHLITATGQRVTLRCSPRSGDLSVYWYQQSLDQGLQFLIQYYNGEERAKGNILERFSAQQFPDLHSELNLSSLELGDSALYFCASSVLGSDTQYFGPGTRLTVL.

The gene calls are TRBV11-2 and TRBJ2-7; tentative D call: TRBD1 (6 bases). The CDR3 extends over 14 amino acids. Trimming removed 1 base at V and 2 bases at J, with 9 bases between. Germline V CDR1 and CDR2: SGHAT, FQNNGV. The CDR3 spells CASSLAGDAYEQYF. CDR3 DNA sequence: TGTGCCAGCAGCTTAGCAGGGGATGCCTACGAGCAGTACTTC.

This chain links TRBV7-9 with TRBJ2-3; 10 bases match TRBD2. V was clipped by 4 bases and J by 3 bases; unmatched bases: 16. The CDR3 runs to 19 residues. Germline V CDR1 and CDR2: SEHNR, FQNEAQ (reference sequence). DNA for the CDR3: TGTGCCAGCAGCTATCCGACTAGCGGGTTCTCTCTGAGGACAGATACGCAGTATTTT. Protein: CASSYPTSGFSLRTDTQYF.